This is a list of T cell receptor beta chains from one sample in a study of CD8+CD57+ T cells in acquired aplastic anemia. MiXCR, applied by TCRdb to the reads, yields one record per CDR3 protein. The sample shows around 220,000 distinct CDR3 sequences, 40% to 60% of them seen only once. Input material: sorted CD4+, CD8+, or CD8+CD57+ T cells (not recorded which) from PBMCs. The receptors derive from a human donor with aplastic anemia. Each CDR3 is given with its conserved first and last residue. Each record gives: V gene, CDR3 protein.

>TRBV10-3
CAIKAGESYEQYF
>TRBV5-1
CASSQYGTGLDSPLHF
>TRBV7-7
CASSSGTAYTDTQYF
>TRBV2
CASSESQWGYGYTF
>TRBV12-5
CASGHRQGPTNEKLFF
>TRBV6-1
CASSEDRTAPNEKLFF
>TRBV5-1
CASSHQRTGPNEKLFF
>TRBV12-3/TRBV12-4
CASSSGQNLNTEAFF
>TRBV13
CASSLNSNEQFF
>TRBV7-9
CASSLQGIGYGYTF
>TRBV9
CASSVGTEETQYF
>TRBV5-1
CATGTGGNSPLHF
>TRBV7-3
CASSLTLAGGLEANVLTF
>TRBV25-1
CASSPGYSNQPQHF
>TRBV29-1
CSVAETGIEKLFF
>TRBV7-9
CASSPDSPLHF
>TRBV7-2
CASSFRGENEQYF
>TRBV27
CASSTTGGYGYTF
>TRBV20-1
CSARNPGQGGQPQHF
>TRBV20-1
CSAIPKGNYGYTF
>TRBV4-1
CASSQGRRGGLQETQYF
>TRBV3-1
CASSPRPDEKLFF
>TRBV4-1
CASSQDQGLDYGYTF
>TRBV7-9
CASGGRGANVLTF
>TRBV7-9
CASSSTGGHYGYTF
>TRBV7-9
CARDEQYF
>TRBV25-1
CASYALGNTEAFF
>TRBV9
CASSVGTSGELFF
>TRBV11-3
CASSLGRRGNTGELFF
>TRBV5-8
CASLKVGKNSPLHF
>TRBV5-1
CASSQYGTGDSEQYF
>TRBV5-8
CASSLATGTSATNEQFF
>TRBV12-3/TRBV12-4
CASSSGRRSYEQYF
>TRBV19
CASSTGGRTEAFF
>TRBV5-4
CASSARTGMDTDTQYF